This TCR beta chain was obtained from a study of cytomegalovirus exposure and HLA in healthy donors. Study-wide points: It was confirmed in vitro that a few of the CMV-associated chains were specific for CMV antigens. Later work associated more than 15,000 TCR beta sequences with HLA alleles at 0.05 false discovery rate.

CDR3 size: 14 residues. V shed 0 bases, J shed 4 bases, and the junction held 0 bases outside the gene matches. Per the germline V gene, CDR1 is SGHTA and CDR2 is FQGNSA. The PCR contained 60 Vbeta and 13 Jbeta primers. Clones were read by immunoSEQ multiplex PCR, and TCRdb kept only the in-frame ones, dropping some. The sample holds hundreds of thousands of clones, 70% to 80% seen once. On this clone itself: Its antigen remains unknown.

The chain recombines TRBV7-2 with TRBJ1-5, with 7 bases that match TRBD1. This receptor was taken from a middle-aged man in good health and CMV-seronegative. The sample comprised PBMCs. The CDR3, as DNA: TGTGCCAGCAGCTTAGCCAGGGGGAATCAGCCCCAGCATTTT. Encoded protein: CASSLARGNQPQHF.